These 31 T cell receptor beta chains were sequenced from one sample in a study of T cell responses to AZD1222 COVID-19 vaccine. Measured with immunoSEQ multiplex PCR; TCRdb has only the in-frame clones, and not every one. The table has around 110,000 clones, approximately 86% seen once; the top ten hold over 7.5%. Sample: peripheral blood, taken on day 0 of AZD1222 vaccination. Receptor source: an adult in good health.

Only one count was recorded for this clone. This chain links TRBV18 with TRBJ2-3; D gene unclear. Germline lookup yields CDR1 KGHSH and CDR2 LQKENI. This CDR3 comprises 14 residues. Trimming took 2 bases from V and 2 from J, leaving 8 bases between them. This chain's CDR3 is CASSPTATTDTQYF. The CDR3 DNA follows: TGTGCCAGCTCACCAACGGCGACCACAGATACGCAGTATTTT. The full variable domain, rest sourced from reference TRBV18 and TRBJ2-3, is NAGVMQNPRHLVRRRGQEARLRCSPMKGHSHVYWYRQLPEEGLKFMVYLQKENIIDESGMPKERFSAEFPKEGPSILRIQQVVRGDSAAYFCASSPTATTDTQYFGPGTRLTVL.

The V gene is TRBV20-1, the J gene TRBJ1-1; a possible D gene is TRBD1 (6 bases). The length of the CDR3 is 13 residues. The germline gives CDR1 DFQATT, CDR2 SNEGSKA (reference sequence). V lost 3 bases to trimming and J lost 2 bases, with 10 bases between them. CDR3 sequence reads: CSASRDTNTEAFF. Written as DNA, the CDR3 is TGCAGTGCTAGTCGGGACACCAACACTGAAGCTTTCTTT.

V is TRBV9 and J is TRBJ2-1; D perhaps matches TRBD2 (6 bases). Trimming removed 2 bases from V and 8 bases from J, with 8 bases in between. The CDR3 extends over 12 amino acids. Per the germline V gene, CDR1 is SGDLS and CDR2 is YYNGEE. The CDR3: CASSVGGDEQFF. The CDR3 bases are TGTGCCAGCAGCGTGGGCGGGGATGAGCAGTTCTTC.

The CDR3 DNA reads TGTGCCAGCAGCTTGTCAGGGGGTAGGGACAATGAGCAGTTCTTC. It yields the protein CASSLSGGRDNEQFF. J is TRBJ2-1 and V is TRBV5-8; 7 nucleotides line up with TRBD1. Germline CDR1 and CDR2: SGHTS and YDEGEE. The CDR3 length is 15 residues. The V gene end was trimmed by 1 base and the J gene end by 5 bases; junction bases not matched to a gene: 6.

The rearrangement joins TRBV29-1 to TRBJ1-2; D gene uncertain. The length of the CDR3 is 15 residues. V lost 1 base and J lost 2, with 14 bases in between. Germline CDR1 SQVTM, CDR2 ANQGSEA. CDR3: CSVEAPQWGNYGYTF. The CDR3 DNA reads TGCAGCGTTGAAGCCCCCCAATGGGGAAACTATGGCTACACCTTC.

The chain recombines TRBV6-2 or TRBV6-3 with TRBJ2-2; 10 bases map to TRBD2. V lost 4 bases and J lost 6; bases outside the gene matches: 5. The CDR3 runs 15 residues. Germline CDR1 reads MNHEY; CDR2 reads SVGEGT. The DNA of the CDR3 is TGTGCCAGCAGTTTGGTAGCGGGGGGCTCCGGGGAGCTGTTTTTT. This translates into CASSLVAGGSGELFF.

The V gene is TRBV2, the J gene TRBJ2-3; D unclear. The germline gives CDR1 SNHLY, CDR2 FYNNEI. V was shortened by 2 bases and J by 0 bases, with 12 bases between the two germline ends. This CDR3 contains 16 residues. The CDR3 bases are TGTGCCAGCAGTGAATATCGTGGGCTCAGCACAGATACGCAGTATTTT. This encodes CASSEYRGLSTDTQYF.

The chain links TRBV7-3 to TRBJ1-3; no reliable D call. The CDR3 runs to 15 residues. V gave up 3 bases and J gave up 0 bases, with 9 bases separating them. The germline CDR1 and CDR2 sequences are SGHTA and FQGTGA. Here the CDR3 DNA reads TGTGCCAGCAGCTTGTACGGAGACTCTGGAAACACCATATATTTT. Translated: CASSLYGDSGNTIYF.

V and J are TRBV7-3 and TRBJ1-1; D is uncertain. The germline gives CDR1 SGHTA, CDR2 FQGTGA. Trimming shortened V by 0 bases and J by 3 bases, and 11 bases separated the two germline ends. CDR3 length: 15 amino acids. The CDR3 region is CASSLTAGSDTEAFF. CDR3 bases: TGTGCCAGCAGCTTAACAGCGGGGTCGGACACTGAAGCTTTCTTT.

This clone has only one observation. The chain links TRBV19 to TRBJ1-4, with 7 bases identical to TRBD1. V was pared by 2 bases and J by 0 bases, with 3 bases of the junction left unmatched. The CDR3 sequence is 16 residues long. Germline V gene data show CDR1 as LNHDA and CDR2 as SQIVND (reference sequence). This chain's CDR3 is CASSITGVSTNEKLFF. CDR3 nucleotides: TGTGCCAGTAGTATAACAGGGGTTTCAACTAATGAAAAACTGTTTTTT.

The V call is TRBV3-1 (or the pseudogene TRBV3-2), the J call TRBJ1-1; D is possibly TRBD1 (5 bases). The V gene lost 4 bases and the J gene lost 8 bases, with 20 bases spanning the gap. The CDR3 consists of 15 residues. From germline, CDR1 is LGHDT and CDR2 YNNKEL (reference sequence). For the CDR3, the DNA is TGTGCCAGCAGCCTGGGAGTTGGGGGTCTAGGGGAAGCTTTCTTT. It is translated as CASSLGVGGLGEAFF.

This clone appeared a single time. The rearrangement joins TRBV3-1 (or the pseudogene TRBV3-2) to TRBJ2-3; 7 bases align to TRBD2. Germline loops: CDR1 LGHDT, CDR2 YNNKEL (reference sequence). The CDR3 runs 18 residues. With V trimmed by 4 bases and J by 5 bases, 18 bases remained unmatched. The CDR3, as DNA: TGTGCCAGCAGCCGGCAGACTTTTAGCGGGCTCCGGAGAGATACGCAGTATTTT. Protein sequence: CASSRQTFSGLRRDTQYF.

The CDR3 loop is CASSVATGGAYGYTF. Here the CDR3 DNA reads TGTGCCAGCAGCGTAGCTACGGGGGGGGCCTATGGCTACACCTTC. The gene calls are TRBV9 and TRBJ1-2, with D perhaps matching TRBD1 (6 bases). The CDR3 is 15 amino acids. Germline assignment: CDR1 SGDLS and CDR2 YYNGEE. Trimming removed 0 bases from V and 4 bases from J, with 13 bases in between.

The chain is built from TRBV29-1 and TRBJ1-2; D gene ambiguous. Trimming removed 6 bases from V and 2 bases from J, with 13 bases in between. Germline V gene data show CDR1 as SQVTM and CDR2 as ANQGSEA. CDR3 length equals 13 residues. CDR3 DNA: TGCAGCGTCAAAGGGAGCGAAAACTATGGCTACACCTTC. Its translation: CSVKGSENYGYTF.

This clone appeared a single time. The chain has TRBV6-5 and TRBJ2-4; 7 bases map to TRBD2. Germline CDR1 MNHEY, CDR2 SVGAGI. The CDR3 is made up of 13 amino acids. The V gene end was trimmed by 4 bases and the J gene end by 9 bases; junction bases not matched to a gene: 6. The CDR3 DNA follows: TGTGCCAGCAGTTCAGCGGGGCGGGTCATTCAGTACTTC. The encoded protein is CASSSAGRVIQYF.

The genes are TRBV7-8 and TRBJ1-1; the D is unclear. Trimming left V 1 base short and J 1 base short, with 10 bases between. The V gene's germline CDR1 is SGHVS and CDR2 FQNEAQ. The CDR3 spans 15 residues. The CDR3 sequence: CASSLDLNRNTEAFF. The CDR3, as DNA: TGTGCCAGCAGCTTAGATCTGAACCGGAACACTGAAGCTTTCTTT.

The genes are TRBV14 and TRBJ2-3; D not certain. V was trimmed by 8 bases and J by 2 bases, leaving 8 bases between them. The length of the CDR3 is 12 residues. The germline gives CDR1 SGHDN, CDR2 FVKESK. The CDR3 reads CASRRNTDTQYF. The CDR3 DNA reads TGTGCCAGCCGCCGAAACACAGATACGCAGTATTTT.

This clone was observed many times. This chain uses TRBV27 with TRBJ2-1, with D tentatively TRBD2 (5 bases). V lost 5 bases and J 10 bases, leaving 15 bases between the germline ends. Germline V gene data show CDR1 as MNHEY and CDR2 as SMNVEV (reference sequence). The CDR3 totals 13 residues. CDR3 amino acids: CASSLEGRGEQFF. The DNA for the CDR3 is TGTGCCAGCAGTCTCGAAGGCAGAGGGGAGCAGTTCTTC.

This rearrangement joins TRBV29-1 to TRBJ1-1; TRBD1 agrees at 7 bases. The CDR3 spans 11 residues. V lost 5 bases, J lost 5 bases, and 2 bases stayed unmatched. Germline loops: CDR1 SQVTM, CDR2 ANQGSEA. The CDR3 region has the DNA TGCAGCGTTCCAGGGGGAACTGAAGCTTTCTTT. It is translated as CSVPGGTEAFF.

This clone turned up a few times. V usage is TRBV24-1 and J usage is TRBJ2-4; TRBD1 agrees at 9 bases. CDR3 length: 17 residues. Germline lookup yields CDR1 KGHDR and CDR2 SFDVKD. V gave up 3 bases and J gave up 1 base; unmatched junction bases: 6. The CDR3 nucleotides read TGTGCCACCAGTGATACCGGGACAGGGTCGGCCAAAAACATTCAGTACTTC. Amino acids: CATSDTGTGSAKNIQYF.

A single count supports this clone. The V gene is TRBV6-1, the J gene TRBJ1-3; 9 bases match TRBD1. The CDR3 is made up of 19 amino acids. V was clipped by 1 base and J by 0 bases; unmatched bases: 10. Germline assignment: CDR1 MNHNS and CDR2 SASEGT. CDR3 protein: CASSEEPYGTGSSGNTIYF. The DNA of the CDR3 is TGTGCCAGCAGTGAAGAACCTTACGGGACAGGGAGCTCTGGAAACACCATATATTTT.

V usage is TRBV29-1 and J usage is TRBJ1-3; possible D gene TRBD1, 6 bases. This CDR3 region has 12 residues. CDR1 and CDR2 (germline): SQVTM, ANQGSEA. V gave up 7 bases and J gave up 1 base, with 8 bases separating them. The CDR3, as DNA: TGCAGCGCCCAGGGGTCTGGAAACACCATATATTTT. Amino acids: CSAQGSGNTIYF. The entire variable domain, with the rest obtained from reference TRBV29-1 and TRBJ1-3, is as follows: SAVISQKPSRDICQRGTSLTIQCQVDSQVTMMFWYRQQPGQSLTLIATANQGSEATYESGFVIDKFPISRPNLTFSTLTVSNMSPEDSSIYLCSAQGSGNTIYFGEGSWLTVV.

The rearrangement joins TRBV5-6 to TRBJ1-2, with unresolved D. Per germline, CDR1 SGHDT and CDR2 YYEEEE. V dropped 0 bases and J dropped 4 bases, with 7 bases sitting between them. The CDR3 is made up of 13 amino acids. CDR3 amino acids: CASSLAGVYGYTF. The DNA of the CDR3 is TGTGCCAGCAGCTTGGCCGGAGTCTATGGCTACACCTTC.

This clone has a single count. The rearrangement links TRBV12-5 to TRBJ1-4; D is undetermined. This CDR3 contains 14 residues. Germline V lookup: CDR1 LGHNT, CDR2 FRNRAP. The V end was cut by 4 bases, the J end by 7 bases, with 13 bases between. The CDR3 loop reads CASGSSPASEKLFF. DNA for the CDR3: TGTGCTAGTGGTTCGTCCCCGGCTTCTGAAAAACTGTTTTTT.

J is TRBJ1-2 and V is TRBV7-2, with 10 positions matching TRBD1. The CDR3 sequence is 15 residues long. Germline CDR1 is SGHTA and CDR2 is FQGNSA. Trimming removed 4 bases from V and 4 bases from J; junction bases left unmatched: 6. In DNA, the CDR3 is TGTGCCAGCAGCTCCCGGGGGGACAGGGGCTATGGCTACACCTTC. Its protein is CASSSRGDRGYGYTF.

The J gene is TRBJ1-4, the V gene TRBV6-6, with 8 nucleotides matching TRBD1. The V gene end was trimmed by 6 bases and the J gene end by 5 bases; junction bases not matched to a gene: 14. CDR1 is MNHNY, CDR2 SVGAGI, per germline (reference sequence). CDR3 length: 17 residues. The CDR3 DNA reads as TGTGCCAGCAGCCGAAAGACAGGGGCGATATCGAATGAAAAACTGTTTTTT. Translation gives CASSRKTGAISNEKLFF.

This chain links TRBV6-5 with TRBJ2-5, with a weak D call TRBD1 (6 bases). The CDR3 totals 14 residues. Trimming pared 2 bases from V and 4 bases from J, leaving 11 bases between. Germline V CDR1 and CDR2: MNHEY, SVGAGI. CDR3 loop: CASSYPGVRETQYF. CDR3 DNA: TGTGCCAGCAGTTACCCAGGGGTACGAGAGACCCAGTACTTC.

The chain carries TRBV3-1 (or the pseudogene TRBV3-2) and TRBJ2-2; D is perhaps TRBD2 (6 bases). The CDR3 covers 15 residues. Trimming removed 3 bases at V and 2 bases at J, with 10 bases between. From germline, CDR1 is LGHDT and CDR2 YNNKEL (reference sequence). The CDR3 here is CASSHGGENTGELFF. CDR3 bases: TGTGCCAGCAGCCACGGCGGGGAAAACACCGGGGAGCTGTTTTTT.

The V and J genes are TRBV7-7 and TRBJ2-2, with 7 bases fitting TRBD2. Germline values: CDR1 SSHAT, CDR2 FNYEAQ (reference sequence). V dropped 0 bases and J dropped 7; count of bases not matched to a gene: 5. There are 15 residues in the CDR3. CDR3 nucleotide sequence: TGTGCCAGCAGCTTAGCGAGGACTAGTTACGGGGAGCTGTTTTTT. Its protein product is CASSLARTSYGELFF.

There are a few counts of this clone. CDR3 sequence reads: CASSLGQGHQPQHF. The CDR3 DNA reads TGCGCCAGCAGCTTGGGACAGGGGCATCAGCCCCAGCATTTT. The rearrangement joins TRBV5-1 to TRBJ1-5, with 8 positions matching TRBD1. Germline V gives CDR1 SGHRS, CDR2 YFSETQ. Germline trimming cut 0 bases from V and 5 bases from J; bases unmatched to any gene: 1. The CDR3 runs to 14 residues.

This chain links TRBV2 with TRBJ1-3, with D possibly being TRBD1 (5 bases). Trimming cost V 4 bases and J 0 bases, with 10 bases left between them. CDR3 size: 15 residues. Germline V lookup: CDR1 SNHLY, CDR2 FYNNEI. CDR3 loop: CASSARALSGNTIYF. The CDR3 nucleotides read TGTGCCAGCAGTGCCAGGGCACTCTCTGGAAACACCATATATTTT. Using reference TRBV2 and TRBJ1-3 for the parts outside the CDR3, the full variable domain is EPEVTQTPSHQVTQMGQEVILRCVPISNHLYFYWYRQILGQKVEFLVSFYNNEISEKSEIFDDQFSVERPDGSNFTLKIRSTKLEDSAMYFCASSARALSGNTIYFGEGSWLTVV.